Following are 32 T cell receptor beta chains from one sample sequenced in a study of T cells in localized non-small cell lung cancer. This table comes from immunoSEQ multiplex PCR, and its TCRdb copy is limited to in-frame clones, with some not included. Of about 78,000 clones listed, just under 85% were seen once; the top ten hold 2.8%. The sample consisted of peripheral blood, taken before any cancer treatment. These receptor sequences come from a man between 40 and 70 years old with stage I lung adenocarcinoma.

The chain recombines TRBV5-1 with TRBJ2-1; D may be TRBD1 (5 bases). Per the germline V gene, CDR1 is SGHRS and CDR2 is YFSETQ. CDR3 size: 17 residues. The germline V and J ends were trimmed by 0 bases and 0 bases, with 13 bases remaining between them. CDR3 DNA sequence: TGCGCCAGCAGCTTGGATGTAGGGGATCCCTCCTACAATGAGCAGTTCTTC. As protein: CASSLDVGDPSYNEQFF.

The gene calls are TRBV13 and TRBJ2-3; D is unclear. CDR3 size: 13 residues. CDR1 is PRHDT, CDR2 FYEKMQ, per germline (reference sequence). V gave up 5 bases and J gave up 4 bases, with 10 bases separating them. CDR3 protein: CASSPGGADTQYF. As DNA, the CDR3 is TGTGCCAGCAGCCCCGGTGGAGCAGATACGCAGTATTTT.

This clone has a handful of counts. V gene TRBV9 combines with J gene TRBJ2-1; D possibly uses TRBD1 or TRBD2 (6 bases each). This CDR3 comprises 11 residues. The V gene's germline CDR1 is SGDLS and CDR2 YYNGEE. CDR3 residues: CVGGAGNEQFF. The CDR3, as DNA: TGTGTGGGGGGCGCTGGAAATGAGCAGTTCTTC.

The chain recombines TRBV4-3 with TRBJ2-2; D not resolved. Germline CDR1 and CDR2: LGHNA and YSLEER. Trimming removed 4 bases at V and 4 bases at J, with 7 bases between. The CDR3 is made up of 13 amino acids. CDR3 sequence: CASSLGFTGELFF. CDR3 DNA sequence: TGCGCCAGCAGCCTCGGGTTCACCGGGGAGCTGTTTTTT.

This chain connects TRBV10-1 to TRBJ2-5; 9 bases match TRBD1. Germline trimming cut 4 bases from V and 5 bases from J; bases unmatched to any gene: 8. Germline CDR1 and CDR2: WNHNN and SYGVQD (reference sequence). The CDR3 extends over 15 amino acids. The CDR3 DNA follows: TGCGCCAGCAGTGGGGCGGGACAGGGAATGGAGACCCAGTACTTC. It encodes CASSGAGQGMETQYF.

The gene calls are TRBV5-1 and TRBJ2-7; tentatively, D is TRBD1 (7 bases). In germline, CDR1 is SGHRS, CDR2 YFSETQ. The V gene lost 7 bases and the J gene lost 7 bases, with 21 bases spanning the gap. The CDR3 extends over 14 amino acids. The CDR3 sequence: CASGAGTEVAEQYF. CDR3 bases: TGCGCCAGCGGCGCGGGGACAGAGGTGGCGGAGCAGTACTTC. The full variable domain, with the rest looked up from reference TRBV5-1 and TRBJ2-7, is KAGVTQTPRYLIKTRGQQVTLSCSPISGHRSVSWYQQTPGQGLQFLFEYFSETQRNKGNFPGRFSGRQFSNSRSEMNVSTLELGDSALYLCASGAGTEVAEQYFGPGTRLTVT.

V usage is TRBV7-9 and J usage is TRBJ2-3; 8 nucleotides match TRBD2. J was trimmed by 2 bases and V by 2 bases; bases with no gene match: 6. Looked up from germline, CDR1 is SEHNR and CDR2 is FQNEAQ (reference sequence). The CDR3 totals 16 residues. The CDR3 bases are TGTGCCAGCAGCTTAATCCTAGCGGGTCCCACAGATACGCAGTATTTT. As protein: CASSLILAGPTDTQYF.

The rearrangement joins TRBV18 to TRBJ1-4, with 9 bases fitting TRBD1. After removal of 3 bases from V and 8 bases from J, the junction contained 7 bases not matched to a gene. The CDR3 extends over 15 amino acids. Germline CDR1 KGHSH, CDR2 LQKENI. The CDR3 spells CASSPLRQGGEKLFF. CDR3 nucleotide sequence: TGTGCCAGCTCACCGCTAAGACAGGGGGGCGAAAAACTGTTTTTT.

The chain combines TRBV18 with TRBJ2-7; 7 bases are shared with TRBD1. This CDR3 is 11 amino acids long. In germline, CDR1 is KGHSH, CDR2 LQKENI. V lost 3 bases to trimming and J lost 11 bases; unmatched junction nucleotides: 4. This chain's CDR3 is CASSPGTEEYF. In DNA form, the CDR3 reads TGTGCCAGCTCACCCGGGACAGAGGAGTACTTC.

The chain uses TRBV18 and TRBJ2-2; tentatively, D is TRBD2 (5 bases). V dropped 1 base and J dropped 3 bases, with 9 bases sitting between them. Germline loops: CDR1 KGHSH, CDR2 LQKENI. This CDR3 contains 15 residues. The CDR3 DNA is TGTGCCAGCTCACCACGAATGGGAGACACCGGGGAGCTGTTTTTT. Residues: CASSPRMGDTGELFF.

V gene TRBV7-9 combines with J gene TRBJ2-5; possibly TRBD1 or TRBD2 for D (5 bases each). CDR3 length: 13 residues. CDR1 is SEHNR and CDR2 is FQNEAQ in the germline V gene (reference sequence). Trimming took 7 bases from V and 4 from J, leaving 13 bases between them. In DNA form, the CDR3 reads TGTGCCAGCATCCGAGGGGTGGGAGAGACCCAGTACTTC. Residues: CASIRGVGETQYF.

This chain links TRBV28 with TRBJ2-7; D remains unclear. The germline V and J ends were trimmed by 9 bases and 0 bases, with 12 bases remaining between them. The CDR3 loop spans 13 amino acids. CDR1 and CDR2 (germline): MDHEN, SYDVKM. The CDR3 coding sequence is TGTGCCAGTGTAAACGGATACTCCTACGAGCAGTACTTC. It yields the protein CASVNGYSYEQYF.

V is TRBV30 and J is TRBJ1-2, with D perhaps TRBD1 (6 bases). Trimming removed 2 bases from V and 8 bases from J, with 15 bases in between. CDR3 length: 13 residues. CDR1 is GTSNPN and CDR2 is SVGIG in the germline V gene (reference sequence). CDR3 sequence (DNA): TGTGCCTGGAGTCGGGGGGGCGGTGACGGCTACACCTTC. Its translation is CAWSRGGGDGYTF.

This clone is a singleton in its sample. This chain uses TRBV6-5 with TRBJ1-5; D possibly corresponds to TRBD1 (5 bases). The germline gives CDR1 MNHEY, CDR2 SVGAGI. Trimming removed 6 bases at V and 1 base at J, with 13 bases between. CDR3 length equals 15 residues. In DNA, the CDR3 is TGTGCCAGCAGGCCCGGGACTGCGAGCAATCAGCCCCAGCATTTT. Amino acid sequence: CASRPGTASNQPQHF.

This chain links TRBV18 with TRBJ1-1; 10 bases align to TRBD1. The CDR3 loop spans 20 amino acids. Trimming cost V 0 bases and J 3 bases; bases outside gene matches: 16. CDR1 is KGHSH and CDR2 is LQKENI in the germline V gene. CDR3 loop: CASSPPLTPDGTGVHTEAFF. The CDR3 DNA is TGTGCCAGCTCACCACCGTTGACCCCGGACGGGACAGGGGTCCACACTGAAGCTTTCTTT.

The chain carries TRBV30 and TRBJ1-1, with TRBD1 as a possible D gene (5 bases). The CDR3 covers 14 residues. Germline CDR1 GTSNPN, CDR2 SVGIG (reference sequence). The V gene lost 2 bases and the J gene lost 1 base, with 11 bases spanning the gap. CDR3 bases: TGTGCCTGGAGTCCCAGGGCTGGGAACACTGAAGCTTTCTTT. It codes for CAWSPRAGNTEAFF.

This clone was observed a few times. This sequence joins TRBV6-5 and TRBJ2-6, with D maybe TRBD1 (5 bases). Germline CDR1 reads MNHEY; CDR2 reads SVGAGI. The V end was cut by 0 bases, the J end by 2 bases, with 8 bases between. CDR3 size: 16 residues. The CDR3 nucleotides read TGTGCCAGCAGTTACTCAAGGGGTGCTGGGGCCAACGTCCTGACTTTC. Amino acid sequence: CASSYSRGAGANVLTF.

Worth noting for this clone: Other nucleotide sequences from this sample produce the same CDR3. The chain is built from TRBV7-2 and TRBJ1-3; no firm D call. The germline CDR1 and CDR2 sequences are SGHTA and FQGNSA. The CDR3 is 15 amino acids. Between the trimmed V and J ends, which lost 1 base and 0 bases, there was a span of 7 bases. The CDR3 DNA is TGTGCCAGCAGCTTAGGGCCGAGCTCTGGAAACACCATATATTTT. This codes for CASSLGPSSGNTIYF.

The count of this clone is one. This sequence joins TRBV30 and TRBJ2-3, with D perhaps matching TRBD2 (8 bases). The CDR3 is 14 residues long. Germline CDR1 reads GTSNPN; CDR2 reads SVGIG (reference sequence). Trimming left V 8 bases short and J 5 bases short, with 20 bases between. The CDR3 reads CAEGAGGGLDTQYF. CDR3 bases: TGTGCCGAGGGGGCGGGGGGCGGTTTAGATACGCAGTATTTT.

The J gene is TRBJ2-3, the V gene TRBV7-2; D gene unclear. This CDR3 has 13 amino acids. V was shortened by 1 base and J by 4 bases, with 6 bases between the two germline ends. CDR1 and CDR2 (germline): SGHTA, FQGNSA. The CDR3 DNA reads TGTGCCAGCAGCTTAGGGGTAGCAGATACGCAGTATTTT. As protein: CASSLGVADTQYF.

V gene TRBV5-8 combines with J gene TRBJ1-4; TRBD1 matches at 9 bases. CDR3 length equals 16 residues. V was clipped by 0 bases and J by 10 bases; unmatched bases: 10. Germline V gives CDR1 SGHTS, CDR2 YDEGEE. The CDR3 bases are TGTGCCAGCAGCTTGGCCCTGACAGGGGGGTCTCGAAAACTGTTTTTT. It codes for CASSLALTGGSRKLFF.

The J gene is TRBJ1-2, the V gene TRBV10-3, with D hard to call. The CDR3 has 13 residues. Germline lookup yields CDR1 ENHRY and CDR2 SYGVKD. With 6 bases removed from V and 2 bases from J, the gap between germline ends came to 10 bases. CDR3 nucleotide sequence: TGTGCCATCAGGGGCCGAGAGAACTATGGCTACACCTTC. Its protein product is CAIRGRENYGYTF.

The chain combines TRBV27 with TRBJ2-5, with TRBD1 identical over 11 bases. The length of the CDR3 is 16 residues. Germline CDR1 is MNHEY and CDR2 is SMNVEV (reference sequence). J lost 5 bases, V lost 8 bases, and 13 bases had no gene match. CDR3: CASRQVRDRGDETQYF. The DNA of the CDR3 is TGTGCCAGCCGCCAAGTGAGGGACAGGGGGGATGAGACCCAGTACTTC.

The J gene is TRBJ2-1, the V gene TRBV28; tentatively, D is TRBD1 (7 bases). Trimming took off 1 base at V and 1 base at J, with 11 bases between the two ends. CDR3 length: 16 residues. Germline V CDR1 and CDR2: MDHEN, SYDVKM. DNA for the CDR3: TGTGCCAGCAGTTTATACAGGGGAGGTTCCTACAATGAGCAGTTCTTC. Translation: CASSLYRGGSYNEQFF.

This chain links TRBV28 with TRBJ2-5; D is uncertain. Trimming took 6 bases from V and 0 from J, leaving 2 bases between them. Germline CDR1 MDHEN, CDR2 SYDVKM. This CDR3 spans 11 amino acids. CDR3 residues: CASRHQETQYF. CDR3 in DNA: TGTGCCAGCAGGCACCAAGAGACCCAGTACTTC.

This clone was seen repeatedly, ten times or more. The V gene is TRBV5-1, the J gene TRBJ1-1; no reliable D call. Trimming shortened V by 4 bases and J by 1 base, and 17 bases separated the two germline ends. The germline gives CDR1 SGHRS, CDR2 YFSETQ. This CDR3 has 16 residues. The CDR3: CASSPRALGRNTEAFF. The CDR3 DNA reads TGCGCCAGCAGCCCCCGCGCACTTGGACGGAACACTGAAGCTTTCTTT.

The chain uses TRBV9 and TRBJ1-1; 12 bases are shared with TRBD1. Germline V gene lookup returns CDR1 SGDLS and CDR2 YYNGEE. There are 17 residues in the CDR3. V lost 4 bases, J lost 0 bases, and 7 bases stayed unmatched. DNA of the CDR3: TGTGCCAGCAGCCCCGGGACAGGGGGCAGCGTGAACACTGAAGCTTTCTTT. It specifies CASSPGTGGSVNTEAFF.

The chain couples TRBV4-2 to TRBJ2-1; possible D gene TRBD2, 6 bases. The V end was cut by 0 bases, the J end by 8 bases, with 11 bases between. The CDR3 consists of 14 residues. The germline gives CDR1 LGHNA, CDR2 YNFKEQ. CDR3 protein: CASSQERLAYEQFF. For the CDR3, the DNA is TGTGCCAGCAGCCAAGAACGCCTAGCGTATGAGCAGTTCTTC.

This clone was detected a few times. The CDR3 loop reads CSVANEGGGQETQYF. The CDR3 DNA reads as TGCAGCGTTGCGAATGAGGGGGGGGGACAAGAGACCCAGTACTTC. The chain couples TRBV29-1 to TRBJ2-5; perhaps TRBD2 as D (7 bases). Germline V CDR1 and CDR2: SQVTM, ANQGSEA. The CDR3 is made up of 15 amino acids. The V and J ends lost 4 bases and 2 bases respectively, with 17 bases between them. Using reference TRBV29-1 and TRBJ2-5 for the parts outside the CDR3, the full variable domain is SAVISQKPSRDICQRGTSLTIQCQVDSQVTMMFWYRQQPGQSLTLIATANQGSEATYESGFVIDKFPISRPNLTFSTLTVSNMSPEDSSIYLCSVANEGGGQETQYFGPGTRLLVL.

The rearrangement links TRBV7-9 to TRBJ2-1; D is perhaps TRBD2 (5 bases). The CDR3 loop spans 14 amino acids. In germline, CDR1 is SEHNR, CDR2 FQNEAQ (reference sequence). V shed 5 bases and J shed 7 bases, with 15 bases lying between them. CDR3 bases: TGTGCCAGCAGCGCTCTTAGCGCTACTAATGAGCAGTTCTTC. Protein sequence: CASSALSATNEQFF.

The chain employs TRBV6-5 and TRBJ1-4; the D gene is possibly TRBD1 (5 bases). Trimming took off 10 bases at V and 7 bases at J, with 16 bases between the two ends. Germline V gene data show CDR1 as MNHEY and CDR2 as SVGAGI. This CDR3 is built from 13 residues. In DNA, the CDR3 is TGTGCCACCCGACACCTCGGGGGTGAAAAACTGTTTTTT. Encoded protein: CATRHLGGEKLFF.

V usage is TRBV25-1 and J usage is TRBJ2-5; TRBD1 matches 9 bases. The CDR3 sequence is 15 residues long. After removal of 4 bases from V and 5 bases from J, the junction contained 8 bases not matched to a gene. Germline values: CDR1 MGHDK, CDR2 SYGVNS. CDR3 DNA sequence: TGTGCCAGCAGTGCCTTACAGGGGGCGAGGGAGACCCAGTACTTC. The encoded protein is CASSALQGARETQYF.